These 13 T cell receptor beta chains were all obtained from the same sample, sequenced in a study of T cells in Graves' hyperthyroidism and ophthalmopathy. RNA transcripts provided the source from which TCR beta CDR3 regions were amplified. Primed by the HTBI set, a first-round RT-PCR was run on the TCR CDR3. TCRdb reprocessed the multiplex PCR reads with MiXCR, giving one entry per CDR3 protein. The data contain approximately 630,000 distinct CDR3 sequences, around 16% of them singletons. The sequenced sample was blood. The receptors come from a woman aged 30 to 39 with Graves' hyperthyroidism.

Only a few counts were recorded for this clonotype. This chain uses TRBV7-8 with TRBJ1-2; weak D call: TRBD1 (6 bases). V shed 4 bases and J shed 8 bases, with 14 bases lying between them. Germline loops: CDR1 SGHVS, CDR2 FQNEAQ. This CDR3 spans 13 amino acids. The CDR3 nucleotides read TGTGCCAGCAGCTCCCAGGGGCTCTACGGCTACACCTTC. The encoded protein is CASSSQGLYGYTF. The complete variable domain, with remaining parts taken from reference TRBV7-8 and TRBJ1-2, reads GAGVSQSPRYKVAKRGQDVALRCDPISGHVSLFWYQQALGQGPEFLTYFQNEAQLDKSGLPSDRFFAERPEGSVSTLKIQRTQQEDSAVYLCASSSQGLYGYTFGSGTRLTVV.

This clonotype was counted many times. The chain links TRBV2 to TRBJ2-1; D gene unclear. The V end was cut by 5 bases, the J end by 7 bases, with 15 bases between. The CDR3 sequence is 14 residues long. Germline CDR1 SNHLY, CDR2 FYNNEI. The CDR3 spells CASSLMSALNEQFF. The CDR3 DNA is TGTGCCAGCAGTTTGATGTCCGCCTTGAATGAGCAGTTCTTC.

The chain is built from TRBV6-6 and TRBJ1-4; D uncertain. Germline V lookup: CDR1 MNHNY, CDR2 SVGAGI (reference sequence). Trimming removed 0 bases from V and 0 bases from J, with 14 bases in between. The CDR3 covers 18 residues. The CDR3 DNA is TGTGCCAGCAGTTACTCGAGTGACACGCCTTCAACTAATGAAAAACTGTTTTTT. It is translated as CASSYSSDTPSTNEKLFF.

Only a few counts were recorded for this clonotype. The rearrangement uses TRBV13 and TRBJ2-3; 8 positions agree with TRBD2. Trimming took 5 bases from V and 5 from J; bases not matched to a gene: 6. This CDR3 spans 14 amino acids. CDR1 and CDR2 (germline): PRHDT, FYEKMQ (reference sequence). CDR3 bases: TGTGCCAGCAGCCGGGGGGGGGAGGAAGATACGCAGTATTTT. Protein sequence: CASSRGGEEDTQYF.

The chain joins TRBV19 to TRBJ2-3; D gene unclear. The V gene lost 3 bases and the J gene lost 0 bases, with 10 bases spanning the gap. The CDR3 has 15 residues. CDR1 LNHDA and CDR2 SQIVND come from the germline V gene (reference sequence). Here the CDR3 reads CASSIRPTSTDTQYF. The DNA for the CDR3 is TGTGCCAGTAGTATCCGACCGACTAGCACAGATACGCAGTATTTT.

Of note for this clonotype: A much more abundant neighbour one base away suggests this may be a read error. The chain joins TRBV11-2 to TRBJ2-5, with D uncertain. Trimming pared 0 bases from V and 4 bases from J, leaving 6 bases between. Germline-derived CDR1 and CDR2 are SGHAT and FQNNGV. The CDR3 consists of 13 residues. The CDR3: CASSLDSPETQYF. In DNA form, the CDR3 reads TGTGCCAGCAGCTTAGACAGTCCAGAGACCCAGTACTTC.

This clonotype was observed a handful of times. The junction differs from germline at one of its ends, possibly a read error. The chain joins TRBV16 to TRBJ1-6; no clear D gene. This CDR3 has 15 amino acids. Germline CDR1 is KGHSY and CDR2 is FQNENV. CDR3 region: CAGSQSAGETSPLHF. Written as DNA, the CDR3 is TGTGCCGGCAGCCAATCGGCAGGAGAGACTTCACCCCTCCACTTT. Full variable domain (outside the CDR3, taken from reference TRBV16 and TRBJ1-6): GEEVAQTPKHLVRGEGQKAKLYCAPIKGHSYVFWYQQVLKNEFKFLISFQNENVFDETGMPKERFSAKCLPNSPCSLEIQATKLEDSAVYFCAGSQSAGETSPLHFGNGTRLTVT.

Worth noting for this clonotype: A read error may produce the germline difference seen at one junction end. The chain uses TRBV10-1 and TRBJ2-7, with 9 bases that match TRBD2. Germline values: CDR1 WNHNN, CDR2 SYGVQD (reference sequence). The CDR3 runs to 19 residues. CDR3 DNA sequence: TGCGCCAGCAGCGAGTCAGGAGCGGCTGCTAGCGGGGACTCCTACGAGCAGTACTTC. It is translated as CASSESGAAASGDSYEQYF.

This clonotype was recorded many times. The chain uses TRBV24-1 and TRBJ2-1; 9 bases align to TRBD2. Trimming cost V 3 bases and J 6 bases; bases outside gene matches: 5. Germline V gene data show CDR1 as KGHDR and CDR2 as SFDVKD. The CDR3 has 15 amino acids. CDR3 sequence (DNA): TGTGCCACCAGTGATCCCCCGGGACTAGCCAATGAGCAGTTCTTC. The encoded protein is CATSDPPGLANEQFF.

Here the CDR3 reads CASRVAGGPETQYF. Here the CDR3 DNA reads TGTGCCAGCAGAGTAGCGGGAGGGCCTGAGACCCAGTACTTC. The V gene is TRBV12-3 or TRBV12-4, the J gene TRBJ2-5, with TRBD2 matching 11 bases. The V and J ends lost 6 bases and 5 bases, in that order; junction bases with no gene match: 5. This CDR3 contains 14 residues.

V usage is TRBV5-4 and J usage is TRBJ1-2, with D unclear. The V end lost 0 bases, the J end lost 2 bases, and 11 bases lay between the germline ends. This CDR3 contains 15 residues. Germline V gene sequence: CDR1 SGHNT, CDR2 YYREEE (reference sequence). The CDR3 region is CASSLEGTRNYGYTF. The CDR3 region has the DNA TGTGCCAGCAGCTTGGAAGGCACCCGAAACTATGGCTACACCTTC.

This clonotype was detected only a few times. The chain combines TRBV30 with TRBJ1-2, with 7 bases that match TRBD1. The CDR3 is made up of 13 amino acids. V trimming: 0 bases; J trimming: 7 bases; junction bases outside the gene matches: 5. Germline CDR1 reads GTSNPN; CDR2 reads SVGIG (reference sequence). CDR3 sequence: CAWSVPGGVGYTF. DNA of the CDR3: TGTGCCTGGAGTGTACCAGGGGGGGTTGGCTACACCTTC.

The rearrangement uses TRBV20-1 and TRBJ2-1; D is possibly TRBD2 (6 bases). The length of the CDR3 is 16 residues. Trimming took off 3 bases at V and 9 bases at J, with 24 bases between the two ends. Germline loops: CDR1 DFQATT, CDR2 SNEGSKA (reference sequence). The CDR3 bases are TGCAGTGCTAGGAAGACTAGTGACCCGACTGGGGGTGAGCAGTTCTTC. This codes for CSARKTSDPTGGEQFF.